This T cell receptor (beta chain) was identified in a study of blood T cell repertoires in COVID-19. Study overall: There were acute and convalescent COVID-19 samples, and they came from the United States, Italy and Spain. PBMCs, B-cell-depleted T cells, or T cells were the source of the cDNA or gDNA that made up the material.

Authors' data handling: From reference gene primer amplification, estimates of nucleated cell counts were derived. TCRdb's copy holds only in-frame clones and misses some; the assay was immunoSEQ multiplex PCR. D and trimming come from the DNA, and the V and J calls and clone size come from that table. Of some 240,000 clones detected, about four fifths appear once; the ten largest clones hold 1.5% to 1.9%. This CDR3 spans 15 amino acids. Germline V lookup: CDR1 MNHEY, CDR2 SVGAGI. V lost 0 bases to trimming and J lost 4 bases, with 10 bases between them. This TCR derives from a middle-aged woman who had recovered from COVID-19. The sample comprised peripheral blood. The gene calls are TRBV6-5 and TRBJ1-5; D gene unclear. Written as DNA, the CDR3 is TGTGCCAGCAGTTACTCGTTCCAGGTAAATCAGCCCCAGCATTTT. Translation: CASSYSFQVNQPQHF.